The T cell receptor beta chain under discussion was sequenced for a study of cytomegalovirus exposure and HLA in healthy donors. Across the whole study: The use of the same platform for the 95 to 150 validation repertoires and the 650 to 850 first-cohort repertoires was reported by a later analysis.

This CDR3 spans 11 amino acids. V lost 11 bases to trimming and J lost 3 bases, with 8 bases between them. Germline CDR1 is LNHDA and CDR2 is SQIVND (reference sequence). Study results and caveats: First-cohort TCR clusters tended to co-occur in the approximately 120 validation repertoires, a later analysis found.

Concerning this clone itself: Its antigen is currently unknown.

The donors were part of the roughly 120-subject validation cohort, which stood apart from the roughly 680-subject first cohort. Repertoires were generated with immunoSEQ multiplex PCR, while TCRdb's copy carries only in-frame clones and drops some. The sample lists 110,000 to 150,000 clones; about 89% were seen once. The V call is TRBV19, the J call TRBJ2-1, with D perhaps matching TRBD2 (5 bases). The sequence was obtained from a man between 18 and 29 years old in good health and CMV-seronegative. Sequencing was performed on PBMCs. The CDR3, as DNA: TGTGCCGCCGGGGACTACAATGAGCAGTTCTTC. This codes for CAAGDYNEQFF.